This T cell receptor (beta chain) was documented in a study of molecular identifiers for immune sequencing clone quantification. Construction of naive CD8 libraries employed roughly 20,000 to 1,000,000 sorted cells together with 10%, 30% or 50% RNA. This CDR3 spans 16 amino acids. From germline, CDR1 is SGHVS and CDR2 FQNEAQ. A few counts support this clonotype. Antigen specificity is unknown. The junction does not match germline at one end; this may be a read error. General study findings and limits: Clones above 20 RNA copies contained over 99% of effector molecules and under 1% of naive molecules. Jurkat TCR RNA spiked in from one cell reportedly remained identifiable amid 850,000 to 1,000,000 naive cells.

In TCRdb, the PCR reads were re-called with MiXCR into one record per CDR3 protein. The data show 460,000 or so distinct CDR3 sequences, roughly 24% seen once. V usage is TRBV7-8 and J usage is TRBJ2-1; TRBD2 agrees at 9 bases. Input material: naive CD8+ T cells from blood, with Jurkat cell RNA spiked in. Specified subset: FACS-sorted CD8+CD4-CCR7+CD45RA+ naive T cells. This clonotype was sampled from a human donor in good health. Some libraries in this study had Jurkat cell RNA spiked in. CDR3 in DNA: TGTGCCAGCAGCCCGCGCTGGACTAGCGTATACAATGGGCAGTTCTTC. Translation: CASSPRWTSVYNGQFF.